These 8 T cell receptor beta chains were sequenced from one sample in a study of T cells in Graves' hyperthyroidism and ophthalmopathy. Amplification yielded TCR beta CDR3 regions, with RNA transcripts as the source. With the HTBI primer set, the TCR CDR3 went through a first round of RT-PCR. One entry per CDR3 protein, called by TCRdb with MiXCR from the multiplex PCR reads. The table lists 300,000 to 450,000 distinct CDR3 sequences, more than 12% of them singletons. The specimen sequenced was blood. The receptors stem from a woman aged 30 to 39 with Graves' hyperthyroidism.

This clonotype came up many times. As DNA, the CDR3 is TGTGCCACCAGCAACAATCTTCTAGCCAAAAACATTCAGTACTTC. It yields the protein CATSNNLLAKNIQYF. This sequence joins TRBV15 and TRBJ2-4; D uncertain. The V end was cut by 4 bases, the J end by 0 bases, with 10 bases between. The CDR3 is 15 residues long. Germline lookup yields CDR1 LNHNV and CDR2 YYDKDF (reference sequence). Full variable domain (rest looked up from reference TRBV15 and TRBJ2-4): DAMVIQNPRYQVTQFGKPVTLSCSQTLNHNVMYWYQQKSSQAPKLLFHYYDKDFNNEADTPDNFQSRRPNTSFCFLDIRSPGLGDTAMYLCATSNNLLAKNIQYFGAGTRLSVL.

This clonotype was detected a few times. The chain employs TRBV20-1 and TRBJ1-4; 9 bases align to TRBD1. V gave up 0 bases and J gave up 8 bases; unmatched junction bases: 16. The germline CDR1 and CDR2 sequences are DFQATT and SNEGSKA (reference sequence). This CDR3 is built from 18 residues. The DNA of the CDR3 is TGCAGTGCTAGAGATGCCGGGACAGGGTTTGTCGGCAGGGAAAAACTGTTTTTT. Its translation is CSARDAGTGFVGREKLFF.

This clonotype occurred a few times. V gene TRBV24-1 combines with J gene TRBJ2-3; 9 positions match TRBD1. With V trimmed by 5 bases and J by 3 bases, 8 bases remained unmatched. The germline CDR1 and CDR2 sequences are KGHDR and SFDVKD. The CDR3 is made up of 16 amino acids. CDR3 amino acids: CATSAHTGGGTDTQYF. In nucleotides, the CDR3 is TGTGCCACCAGTGCCCACACAGGGGGCGGGACAGATACGCAGTATTTT.

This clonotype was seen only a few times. The CDR3 loop is CASSPGQVERETQYF. The CDR3 nucleotides are TGTGCCAGCAGCCCGGGACAGGTGGAGCGAGAGACCCAGTACTTC. The V gene is TRBV7-3, the J gene TRBJ2-5; TRBD1 matches 8 bases. This CDR3 has 15 amino acids. Germline lookup yields CDR1 SGHTA and CDR2 FQGTGA. V trimming: 5 bases; J trimming: 4 bases; junction bases outside the gene matches: 9.

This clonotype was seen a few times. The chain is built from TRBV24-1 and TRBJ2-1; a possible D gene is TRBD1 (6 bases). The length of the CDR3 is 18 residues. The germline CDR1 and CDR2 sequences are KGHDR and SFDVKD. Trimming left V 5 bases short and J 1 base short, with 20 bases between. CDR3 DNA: TGTGCCACCAGTGGGGGAACAGGGTACCGTGGGTCCTACAATGAGCAGTTCTTC. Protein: CATSGGTGYRGSYNEQFF.

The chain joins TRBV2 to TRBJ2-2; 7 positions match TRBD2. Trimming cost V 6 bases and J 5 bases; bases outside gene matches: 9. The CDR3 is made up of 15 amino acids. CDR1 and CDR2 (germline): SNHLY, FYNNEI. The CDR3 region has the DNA TGTGCCAGCAGCCCCGGGACTATTACGACCGGGGAGCTGTTTTTT. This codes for CASSPGTITTGELFF.

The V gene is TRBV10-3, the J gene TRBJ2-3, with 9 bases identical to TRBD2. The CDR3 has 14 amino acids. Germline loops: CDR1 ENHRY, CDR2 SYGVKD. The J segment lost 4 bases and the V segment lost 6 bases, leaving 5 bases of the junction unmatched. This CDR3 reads CAIRSSGSSDTQYF. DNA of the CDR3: TGTGCCATCAGGAGTAGCGGGAGTTCAGATACGCAGTATTTT.

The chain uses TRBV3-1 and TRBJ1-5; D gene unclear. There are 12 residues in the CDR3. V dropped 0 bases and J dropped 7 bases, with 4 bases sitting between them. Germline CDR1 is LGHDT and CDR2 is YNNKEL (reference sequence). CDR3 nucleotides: TGTGCCAGCAGCCAAGATTCACAGCCCCAGCATTTT. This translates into CASSQDSQPQHF.